The 29 T cell receptor beta chains below come from one sample, sequenced in a study of control samples from healthy donors and cancer patients. Libraries were prepared by immunoSEQ multiplex PCR; TCRdb keeps only in-frame clonotypes and omits some of them. The data hold approximately 150,000 clones, with 92% observed a single time. Sequences were obtained from blood. These receptors were obtained from a woman aged 25 to 39 in good health.

The chain joins TRBV5-1 to TRBJ2-3; tentatively, D is TRBD1 or TRBD2 (5 bases each). This CDR3 region has 16 residues. Trimming pared 1 base from V and 2 bases from J, leaving 14 bases between. Germline CDR1 is SGHRS and CDR2 is YFSETQ. Here the CDR3 reads CASSLRPRDPTDTQYF. CDR3 nucleotide sequence: TGCGCCAGCAGCTTGCGGCCTAGGGACCCCACAGATACGCAGTATTTT.

The chain uses TRBV28 and TRBJ1-5; TRBD1 is a possible D gene (6 bases). The CDR3 totals 15 residues. The ends were cut back, 2 bases at V and 0 bases at J, with 8 bases in the middle. The germline V gene encodes CDR1 MDHEN and CDR2 SYDVKM. The CDR3 reads CASSLAGVSNQPQHF. The CDR3 DNA is TGTGCCAGCAGTTTAGCAGGGGTTAGCAATCAGCCCCAGCATTTT.

DNA of the CDR3: TGTGCCAGCAGTGAGAAAAGACACACTGAAGCTTTCTTT. Amino acids: CASSEKRHTEAFF. This chain links TRBV6-4 with TRBJ1-1, with D unclear. CDR1 MRHNA and CDR2 SNTAGT come from the germline V gene. The CDR3 covers 13 residues. Trimming left V 3 bases short and J 3 bases short, with 8 bases between.

The chain employs TRBV7-3 and TRBJ2-1; no reliable D call. V gave up 5 bases and J gave up 4 bases, with 15 bases separating them. From germline, CDR1 is SGHTA and CDR2 FQGTGA. The CDR3 sequence is 15 residues long. The CDR3, as DNA: TGTGCCAGCAGCCCAGCCCCAGAAGGGTACAATGAGCAGTTCTTC. This sequence encodes CASSPAPEGYNEQFF.

CDR3 bases: TGCGCCAGCAGCAGAGCAACTAATGAAAAACTGTTTTTT. This gives the protein CASSRATNEKLFF. The chain uses TRBV4-3 and TRBJ1-4; D not certain. Trimming took 5 bases from V and 0 from J, leaving 4 bases between them. Germline V gene data show CDR1 as LGHNA and CDR2 as YSLEER. The CDR3 is 13 residues long.

This chain uses TRBV5-1 with TRBJ2-1, with unresolved D. Germline CDR1 and CDR2: SGHRS and YFSETQ. CDR3 length equals 14 residues. The germline V and J ends were trimmed by 0 bases and 7 bases, with 11 bases remaining between them. The chain's CDR3 is CASSLDRTPNEQFF. The CDR3 region has the DNA TGCGCCAGCAGCTTGGATAGGACCCCAAATGAGCAGTTCTTC.

The chain couples TRBV5-5 to TRBJ1-6, with D possibly being TRBD1 (5 bases). Trimming pared 6 bases from V and 6 bases from J, leaving 13 bases between. Germline V CDR1 and CDR2: SGHKS, YYEKEE (reference sequence). This CDR3 region has 14 residues. The CDR3 bases are TGTGCCAGCAACCCCGGGGCTGCTAATTCACCCCTCCACTTT. Protein product: CASNPGAANSPLHF.

The chain links TRBV7-3 to TRBJ2-1, with 12 positions matching TRBD2. Germline V CDR1 and CDR2: SGHTA, FQGTGA. With 2 bases clipped from V and 8 bases from J, the junction kept 13 bases outside the gene matches. The CDR3 runs to 18 residues. CDR3 sequence (DNA): TGTGCCAGCAGCTTACGGCTAGCGGGAGGGTGGGAAAGCGATGAGCAGTTCTTC. As protein: CASSLRLAGGWESDEQFF.

The V call is TRBV20-1, the J call TRBJ1-2; TRBD1 aligns across 9 bases. After removal of 3 bases from V and 10 bases from J, the junction contained 15 bases not matched to a gene. This CDR3 is 15 amino acids long. Germline assignment: CDR1 DFQATT and CDR2 SNEGSKA (reference sequence). Here the CDR3 DNA reads TGCAGTGCTAGTGTTCCGGGACAGGGCTCTACAGACTACACCTTC. Translation gives CSASVPGQGSTDYTF.

About this clone: The germline gene is not matched at one end of the junction; a read error may be the cause. V usage is TRBV12-3 or TRBV12-4 and J usage is TRBJ2-5; D call uncertain. The CDR3 is 12 residues long. As DNA, the CDR3 is TGTGCCAGCAGTTTAAGGCAGGCGGCCGCGCACTTC. This codes for CASSLRQAAAHF.

Only one count was recorded for this clone. This chain connects TRBV24-1 to TRBJ2-7; weak D call: TRBD1 (6 bases). The V gene lost 9 bases and the J gene lost 5 bases, with 16 bases spanning the gap. The germline V gene has CDR1 KGHDR and CDR2 SFDVKD. The CDR3 is 13 residues long. The CDR3: CATSGQGINEQYF. CDR3 bases: TGTGCCACCTCTGGTCAGGGGATCAACGAGCAGTACTTC.

The chain links TRBV28 to TRBJ1-3; D is perhaps TRBD1 (5 bases). V dropped 6 bases and J dropped 0 bases, with 9 bases sitting between them. The germline CDR1 and CDR2 sequences are MDHEN and SYDVKM. This CDR3 contains 14 residues. The CDR3 loop reads CASRRGVSGNTIYF. Written as DNA, the CDR3 is TGTGCCAGCAGACGGGGGGTCTCTGGAAACACCATATATTTT.

The genes are TRBV28 and TRBJ1-6; 8 nucleotides line up with TRBD1. The CDR3 is 18 amino acids. The germline V gene has CDR1 MDHEN and CDR2 SYDVKM. J lost 1 base, V lost 7 bases, and 12 bases had no gene match. CDR3 sequence: CASIAGGASVSYNSPLHF. The CDR3 nucleotides read TGTGCCAGCATAGCAGGGGGCGCGAGTGTATCCTATAATTCACCCCTCCACTTT.

The chain employs TRBV5-1 and TRBJ2-5; D remains unclear. The CDR3 runs 13 residues. Looked up from germline, CDR1 is SGHRS and CDR2 is YFSETQ. Trimming pared 7 bases from V and 2 bases from J, leaving 12 bases between. The CDR3, as DNA: TGCGCCAGCGCACGGAGAAGTCAAGAGACCCAGTACTTC. Translation gives CASARRSQETQYF.

The sample holds one count of this clone. This chain uses TRBV7-8 with TRBJ2-6, with a weak D call TRBD2 (5 bases). V lost 1 base and J 4 bases, leaving 8 bases between the germline ends. This CDR3 has 15 residues. Germline V gene lookup returns CDR1 SGHVS and CDR2 FQNEAQ. CDR3 protein: CASSLGGFGANVLTF. In DNA form, the CDR3 reads TGTGCCAGCAGCTTAGGCGGGTTCGGGGCCAACGTCCTGACTTTC.

The gene calls are TRBV7-9 and TRBJ1-4; D uncertain. The germline CDR1 and CDR2 sequences are SEHNR and FQNEAQ (reference sequence). This CDR3 is 13 amino acids long. The ends were cut back, 1 base at V and 8 bases at J, with 8 bases in the middle. The CDR3 nucleotides are TGTGCCAGCAGCTTAGTGACGGGGGAAAAACTGTTTTTT. Amino acids: CASSLVTGEKLFF.

The chain uses TRBV5-1 and TRBJ2-5; TRBD1 is a possible D gene (6 bases). The germline V gene has CDR1 SGHRS and CDR2 YFSETQ. CDR3 length: 15 amino acids. Trimming removed 4 bases from V and 2 bases from J, with 15 bases in between. The CDR3 DNA reads TGCGCCAGCAGCAGGGGCGGACAGTCTCAAGAGACCCAGTACTTC. Translated, it gives CASSRGGQSQETQYF.

The rearrangement links TRBV27 to TRBJ1-5; D not resolved. Trimming left V 3 bases short and J 3 bases short, with 6 bases between. The CDR3 covers 13 residues. The germline CDR1 and CDR2 sequences are MNHEY and SMNVEV (reference sequence). The CDR3 is CASSFSFNQPQHF. DNA for the CDR3: TGTGCCAGCAGTTTCAGCTTCAATCAGCCCCAGCATTTT.

The chain is built from TRBV6-5 and TRBJ2-2; D is unresolved. Germline V gene data show CDR1 as MNHEY and CDR2 as SVGAGI. Trimming pared 0 bases from V and 5 bases from J, leaving 4 bases between. The CDR3 contains 13 residues. CDR3 sequence reads: CASSYSQTGELFF. The CDR3 nucleotides read TGTGCCAGCAGTTACTCGCAGACCGGGGAGCTGTTTTTT.

This chain links TRBV6-2 or TRBV6-3 with TRBJ2-5; 8 nucleotides agree with TRBD2. Trimming took 3 bases from V and 5 from J; bases not matched to a gene: 8. Germline CDR1 and CDR2: MNHEY and SVGEGT. The CDR3 sequence is 15 residues long. DNA for the CDR3: TGTGCCAGCAGTTATGAGGCGGGAGGTGTGGAGACCCAGTACTTC. It specifies CASSYEAGGVETQYF.

The J gene is TRBJ1-3, the V gene TRBV28, with a weak D call TRBD1 (6 bases). CDR1 and CDR2 (germline): MDHEN, SYDVKM. The germline V and J ends were trimmed by 8 bases and 4 bases, with 15 bases remaining between them. There are 14 residues in the CDR3. Here the CDR3 reads CASGGAPVGNTIYF. The DNA of the CDR3 is TGTGCCAGCGGGGGGGCTCCGGTAGGAAACACCATATATTTT.

This clone was found once. The V call is TRBV24-1, the J call TRBJ2-1, with D possibly matching TRBD1 (5 bases). Trimming removed 5 bases at V and 6 bases at J, with 7 bases between. This CDR3 region has 12 residues. The V gene's germline CDR1 is KGHDR and CDR2 SFDVKD. CDR3 amino acids: CATSAGRNEQFF. The CDR3 nucleotides are TGTGCCACCAGTGCAGGGCGCAATGAGCAGTTCTTC.

V is TRBV7-2 and J is TRBJ2-5; possible D gene TRBD2, 9 bases. The CDR3 loop spans 15 amino acids. The germline CDR1 and CDR2 sequences are SGHTA and FQGNSA. Trimming pared 0 bases from V and 7 bases from J, leaving 15 bases between. The CDR3, as DNA: TGTGCCAGCAGCTTAGCACCTAGCGGGACAGGGACCCAGTACTTC. Protein product: CASSLAPSGTGTQYF.

J is TRBJ2-3 and V is TRBV7-3, with a tentative D call TRBD1 (5 bases). CDR1 and CDR2 from the germline V gene are SGHTA and FQGTGA. This CDR3 has 14 amino acids. V lost 2 bases and J lost 3, with 9 bases in between. Here the CDR3 DNA reads TGTGCCAGCAGCTTAGACCAGGGTACAGATACGCAGTATTTT. Its translation: CASSLDQGTDTQYF.

The J gene is TRBJ1-2, the V gene TRBV7-3, with TRBD1 as a possible D gene (5 bases). V lost 5 bases, J lost 2 bases, and 15 bases lay in between. The CDR3 has 15 residues. Germline CDR1 is SGHTA and CDR2 is FQGTGA. This CDR3 is CASSLRGGGNYGYTF. The CDR3 region has the DNA TGTGCCAGCAGCCTGAGGGGTGGGGGAAACTATGGCTACACCTTC.

This sequence joins TRBV5-1 and TRBJ1-2; 7 positions match TRBD1. J was trimmed by 8 bases and V by 4 bases; bases with no gene match: 8. This CDR3 is 13 amino acids long. Germline V gene lookup returns CDR1 SGHRS and CDR2 YFSETQ. CDR3 sequence (DNA): TGCGCCAGCAGCGCGACAGGGCCGAGGGGCTACACCTTC. Amino acid sequence: CASSATGPRGYTF.

Only one count was recorded for this clone. The chain couples TRBV6-7 to TRBJ2-2; D unclear. TRBV6-7 is sorted into the ORF group, with uncertain function. CDR3 size: 13 residues. The ends were cut back, 11 bases at V and 3 bases at J, with 13 bases in the middle. CDR3 sequence reads: CASTKRYTGELFF. For the CDR3, the DNA is TGTGCCTCTACAAAGCGCTACACCGGGGAGCTGTTTTTT.

This chain links TRBV5-5 with TRBJ1-2, with 9 bases matching TRBD1. This CDR3 contains 14 residues. Unmatched junction bases numbered 7, after V lost 3 bases and J lost 7 bases. Germline V gives CDR1 SGHKS, CDR2 YYEKEE (reference sequence). Here the CDR3 DNA reads TGTGCCAGCAGCTACCAACAGGGGGCTGGTGGCTACACCTTC. Translation gives CASSYQQGAGGYTF.

CDR3 loop: CASNIPPRASYNSPLHF. The DNA of the CDR3 is TGTGCCAGCAACATCCCCCCCAGGGCTTCCTATAATTCACCCCTCCACTTT. This sequence joins TRBV11-2 and TRBJ1-6; D is perhaps TRBD1 (5 bases). The germline CDR1 and CDR2 sequences are SGHAT and FQNNGV. V lost 7 bases and J lost 1, with 17 bases in between. This CDR3 spans 17 amino acids.